This T cell receptor beta chain is from a study of shared clonotypes between healthy human individuals. With respect to this clone: The target antigen is unknown.

General study results and limits: The expectation was that sequencing depth would affect clonotype sharing among donors. Naive subsets generally exceeded memory subsets in estimated richness. When compared with the clonotypes that were shared by all four sorted-subset donors, the non-shared clonotypes turned out to have lower generation probabilities.

V trimming: 3 bases; J trimming: 6 bases; junction bases outside the gene matches: 4. The V gene's germline CDR1 is SGHTA and CDR2 FQGTGA. CDR3 size: 13 residues. Partitioning of CD4+ cells yielded a CD45RA+ naive subset and a CD45RA-negative memory subset. The repertoire was sequenced with immunoSEQ multiplex PCR; TCRdb's copy has only in-frame clones and lacks some. Altogether 2,500,000 or so clones are present, roughly 93% being singletons, with the ten largest covering about 0.38%. The V gene is TRBV7-3, the J gene TRBJ2-5; 7 nucleotides agree with TRBD1. Sequences were obtained from naive CD4+ T cells from PBMCs. The subset: CD45RA+ positively selected. The sequence came from a man between 18 and 35 years old in good health. Some clones in this sample may be carry-over from other donors' samples. The chain's CDR3 is CASSFRQGQTQYF. CDR3 nucleotides: TGTGCCAGCAGCTTCCGACAGGGACAGACCCAGTACTTC. The full variable domain, completed using reference TRBV7-3 and TRBJ2-5, is GAGVSQTPSNKVTEKGKYVELRCDPISGHTALYWYRQSLGQGPEFLIYFQGTGAADDSGLPNDRFFAVRPEGSVSTLKIQRTERGDSAVYLCASSFRQGQTQYFGPGTRLLVL.